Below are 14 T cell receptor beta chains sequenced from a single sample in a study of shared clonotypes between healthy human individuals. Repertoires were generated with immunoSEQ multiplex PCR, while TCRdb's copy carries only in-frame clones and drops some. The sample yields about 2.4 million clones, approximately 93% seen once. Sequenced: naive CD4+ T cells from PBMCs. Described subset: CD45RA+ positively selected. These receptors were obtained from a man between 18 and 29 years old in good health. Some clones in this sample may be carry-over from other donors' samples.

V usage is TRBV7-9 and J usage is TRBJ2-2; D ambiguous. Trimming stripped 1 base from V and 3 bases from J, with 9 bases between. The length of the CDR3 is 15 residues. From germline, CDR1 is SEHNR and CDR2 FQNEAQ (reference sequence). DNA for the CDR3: TGTGCCAGCAGCTTAGTTGTGCCCTACACCGGGGAGCTGTTTTTT. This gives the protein CASSLVVPYTGELFF.

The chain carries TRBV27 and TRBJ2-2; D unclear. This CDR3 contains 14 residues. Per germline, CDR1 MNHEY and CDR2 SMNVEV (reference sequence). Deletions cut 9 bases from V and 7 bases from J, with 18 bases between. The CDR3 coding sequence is TGTGCCAGTCAGTTTAAAGGAAGAGGCGGGGAGCTGTTTTTT. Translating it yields CASQFKGRGGELFF.

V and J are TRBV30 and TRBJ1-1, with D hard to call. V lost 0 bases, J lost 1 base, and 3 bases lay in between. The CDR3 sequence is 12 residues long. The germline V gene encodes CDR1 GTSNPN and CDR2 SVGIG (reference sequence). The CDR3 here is CAWSVTNTEAFF. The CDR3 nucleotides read TGTGCCTGGAGTGTAACGAACACTGAAGCTTTCTTT.

CDR3 nucleotide sequence: TGTGCCAGCAGCGCAGACGGCGGGAGGGGGGGCAATGAGCAGTTCTTC. Protein product: CASSADGGRGGNEQFF. The chain uses TRBV7-7 and TRBJ2-1, with 9 bases matching TRBD2. The junction had 11 bases not matched to a gene; V was cut back by 5 bases and J by 6 bases. Germline V CDR1 and CDR2: SSHAT, FNYEAQ (reference sequence). The CDR3 length is 16 residues.

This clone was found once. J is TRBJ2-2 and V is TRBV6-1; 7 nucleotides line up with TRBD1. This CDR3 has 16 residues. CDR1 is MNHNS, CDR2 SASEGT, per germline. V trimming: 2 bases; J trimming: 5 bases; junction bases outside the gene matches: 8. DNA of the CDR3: TGTGCCAGCAGTGAATTGTGGCAGGGGGTGACCGGGGAGCTGTTTTTT. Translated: CASSELWQGVTGELFF.

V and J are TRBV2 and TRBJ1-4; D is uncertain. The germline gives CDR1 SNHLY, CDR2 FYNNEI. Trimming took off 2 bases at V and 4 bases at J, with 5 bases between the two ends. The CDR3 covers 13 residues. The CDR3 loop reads CASSELFNEKLFF. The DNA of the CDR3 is TGTGCCAGCAGTGAACTGTTTAATGAAAAACTGTTTTTT.

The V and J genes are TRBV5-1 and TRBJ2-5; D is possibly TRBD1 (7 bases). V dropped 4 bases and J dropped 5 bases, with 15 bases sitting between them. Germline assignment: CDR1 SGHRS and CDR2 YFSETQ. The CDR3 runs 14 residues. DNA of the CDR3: TGCGCCAGCAGCCTAACACAGGGGAGGGAGACCCAGTACTTC. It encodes CASSLTQGRETQYF.

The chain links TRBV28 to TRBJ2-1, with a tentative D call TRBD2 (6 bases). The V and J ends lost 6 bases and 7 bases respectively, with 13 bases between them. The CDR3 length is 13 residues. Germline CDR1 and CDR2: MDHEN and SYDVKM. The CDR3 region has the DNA TGTGCCAGCAGCTGGGGGGTCGAGAATGAGCAGTTCTTC. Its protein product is CASSWGVENEQFF.

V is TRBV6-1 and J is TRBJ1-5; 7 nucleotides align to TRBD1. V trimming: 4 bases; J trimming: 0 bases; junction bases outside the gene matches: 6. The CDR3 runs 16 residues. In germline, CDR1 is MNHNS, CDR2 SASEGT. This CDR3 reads CASSARTGYSNQPQHF. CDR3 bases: TGTGCCAGCAGTGCTCGGACAGGATATAGCAATCAGCCCCAGCATTTT.

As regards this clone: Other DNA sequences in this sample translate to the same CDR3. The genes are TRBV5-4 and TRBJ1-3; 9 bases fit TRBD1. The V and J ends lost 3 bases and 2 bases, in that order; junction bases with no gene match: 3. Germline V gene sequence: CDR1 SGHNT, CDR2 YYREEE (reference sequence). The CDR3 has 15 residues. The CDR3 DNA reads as TGTGCCAGCAGCTCCGGGACAGGGACTGGAAACACCATATATTTT. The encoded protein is CASSSGTGTGNTIYF.

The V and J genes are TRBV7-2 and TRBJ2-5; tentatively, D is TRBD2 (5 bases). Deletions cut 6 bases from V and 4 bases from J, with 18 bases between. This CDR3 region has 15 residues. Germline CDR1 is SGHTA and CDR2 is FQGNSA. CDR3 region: CASRPSAARGETQYF. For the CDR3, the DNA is TGTGCCAGCAGGCCAAGCGCTGCCCGGGGAGAGACCCAGTACTTC.

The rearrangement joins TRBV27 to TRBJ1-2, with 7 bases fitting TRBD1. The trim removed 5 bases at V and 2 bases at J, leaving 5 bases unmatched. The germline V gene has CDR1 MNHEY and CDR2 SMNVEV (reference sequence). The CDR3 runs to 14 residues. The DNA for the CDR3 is TGTGCCAGCAGTGGCACGACAGGGAACTATGGCTACACCTTC. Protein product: CASSGTTGNYGYTF.

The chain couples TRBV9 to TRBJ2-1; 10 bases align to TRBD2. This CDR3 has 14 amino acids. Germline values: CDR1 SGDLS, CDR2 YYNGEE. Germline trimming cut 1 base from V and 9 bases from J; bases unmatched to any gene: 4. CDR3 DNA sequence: TGTGCCAGCAGCGTATTATCTAGCGGGAGTGAGCAGTTCTTC. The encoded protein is CASSVLSSGSEQFF.

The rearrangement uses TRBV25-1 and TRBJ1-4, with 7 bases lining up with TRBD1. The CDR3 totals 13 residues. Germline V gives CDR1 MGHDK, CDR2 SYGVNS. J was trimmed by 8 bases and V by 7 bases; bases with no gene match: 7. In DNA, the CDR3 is TGTGCCAGCAAGACAGGGCAAGGAGAAAAACTGTTTTTT. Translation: CASKTGQGEKLFF. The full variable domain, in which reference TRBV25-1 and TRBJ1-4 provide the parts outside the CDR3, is EADIYQTPRYLVIGTGKKITLECSQTMGHDKMYWYQQDPGMELHLIHYSYGVNSTEKGDLSSESTVSRIRTEHFPLTLESARPSHTSQYLCASKTGQGEKLFFGSGTQLSVL.